Below are 30 T cell receptor beta chains sequenced from a single sample in a study of T cell responses to AZD1222 COVID-19 vaccine. This table comes from immunoSEQ multiplex PCR, and its TCRdb copy is limited to in-frame clones, with some not included. The repertoire has 150,000 to 200,000 clones, 85% to 90% of them found once; the top ten carry 1.5% to 2%. This specimen consisted of peripheral blood, obtained on day 0 of AZD1222 vaccination. The receptors here all came from an adult in good health.

The J gene is TRBJ1-1, the V gene TRBV5-1; 7 bases map to TRBD1. With V trimmed by 4 bases and J by 7 bases, 7 bases remained unmatched. The CDR3 runs 13 residues. The germline gives CDR1 SGHRS, CDR2 YFSETQ. This chain's CDR3 is CASSQGGTIEAFF. The CDR3 coding sequence is TGCGCCAGCAGCCAGGGGGGGACCATTGAAGCTTTCTTT.

The chain links TRBV10-1 to TRBJ2-1, with 8 bases identical to TRBD1. The ends lost 5 bases at V and 8 bases at J; junction bases unmatched: 14. The CDR3 runs to 16 residues. The germline gives CDR1 WNHNN, CDR2 SYGVQD (reference sequence). This chain's CDR3 is CASSPIGDRTRDEQFF. CDR3 sequence (DNA): TGCGCCAGCAGTCCCATAGGGGACAGGACCCGGGATGAGCAGTTCTTC.

The chain carries TRBV18 and TRBJ1-1; D is perhaps TRBD1 (6 bases). V lost 2 bases, J lost 5 bases, and 15 bases lay in between. This CDR3 comprises 15 residues. The germline gives CDR1 KGHSH, CDR2 LQKENI. The CDR3 DNA follows: TGTGCCAGCTCACCATCAACAGGGTTGGGAACTGAAGCTTTCTTT. As protein: CASSPSTGLGTEAFF.

CDR3 sequence: CASSLAGQLNSPLHF. In DNA form, the CDR3 reads TGTGCCAGCAGCTTGGCCGGGCAATTAAATTCACCCCTCCACTTT. This chain joins TRBV5-6 and TRBJ1-6; D is undetermined. Trimming stripped 0 bases from V and 7 bases from J, with 11 bases between. This CDR3 has 15 residues. Germline-derived CDR1 and CDR2 are SGHDT and YYEEEE.

DNA for the CDR3: TGTGCCAGCAGCCAAAATAGTATGGCGGACCGTGGCTACACCTTC. It is translated as CASSQNSMADRGYTF. V and J are TRBV3-1 (or the pseudogene TRBV3-2) and TRBJ1-2; D not resolved. The V end was cut by 2 bases, the J end by 7 bases, with 17 bases between. Germline V CDR1 and CDR2: LGHDT, YNNKEL (reference sequence). The length of the CDR3 is 15 residues.

V is TRBV7-9 and J is TRBJ2-7; D call uncertain. Trimming took 0 bases from V and 3 from J, leaving 15 bases between them. CDR3 length equals 16 residues. Per germline, CDR1 SEHNR and CDR2 FQNEAQ (reference sequence). The CDR3 region has the DNA TGTGCCAGCAGCTTAGCGGGTTTGGGGAACAACTACGAGCAGTACTTC. Residues: CASSLAGLGNNYEQYF. The variable domain in full, with the rest retrieved from reference TRBV7-9 and TRBJ2-7, is DTGVSQNPRHKITKRGQNVTFRCDPISEHNRLYWYRQTLGQGPEFLTYFQNEAQLEKSRLLSDRFSAERPKGSFSTLEIQRTEQGDSAMYLCASSLAGLGNNYEQYFGPGTRLTVT.

About this clone itself: Distinct nucleotide sequences in the sample also encode this CDR3. V is TRBV18 and J is TRBJ1-5, with D perhaps matching TRBD1 (6 bases). Germline CDR1 and CDR2: KGHSH and LQKENI. The CDR3 extends over 14 amino acids. V shed 2 bases and J shed 3 bases, with 8 bases lying between them. CDR3 protein: CASSPGQYNQPQHF. CDR3 DNA: TGTGCCAGCTCACCAGGACAGTACAATCAGCCCCAGCATTTT.

The rearrangement uses TRBV9 and TRBJ1-6; no clear D. The CDR3 sequence is 14 residues long. V lost 1 base to trimming and J lost 8 bases, with 10 bases between them. Germline values: CDR1 SGDLS, CDR2 YYNGEE. For the CDR3, the DNA is TGTGCCAGCAGCGTATTTTCGTTGGATTCACCCCTCCACTTT. It codes for CASSVFSLDSPLHF. Complete variable domain (other parts from reference TRBV9 and TRBJ1-6): DSGVTQTPKHLITATGQRVTLRCSPRSGDLSVYWYQQSLDQGLQFLIQYYNGEERAKGNILERFSAQQFPDLHSELNLSSLELGDSALYFCASSVFSLDSPLHFGNGTRLTVT.

The gene calls are TRBV18 and TRBJ2-2; a possible D gene is TRBD1 (6 bases). V dropped 4 bases and J dropped 0 bases, with 12 bases sitting between them. Germline V gives CDR1 KGHSH, CDR2 LQKENI. The CDR3 extends over 16 amino acids. Here the CDR3 reads CASSHRTATNTGELFF. CDR3 coding DNA: TGTGCCAGCTCACACCGGACAGCAACGAACACCGGGGAGCTGTTTTTT.

The chain carries TRBV27 and TRBJ1-1, with 7 positions matching TRBD1. The CDR3 consists of 14 residues. Germline loops: CDR1 MNHEY, CDR2 SMNVEV (reference sequence). Unmatched junction bases numbered 4, after V lost 2 bases and J lost 4 bases. The CDR3 region is CASSLAGGSTEAFF. Here the CDR3 DNA reads TGTGCCAGCAGTTTAGCAGGGGGAAGCACTGAAGCTTTCTTT.

The gene calls are TRBV7-2 and TRBJ1-2; D gene unclear. CDR1 is SGHTA, CDR2 FQGNSA, per germline. The CDR3 runs to 12 residues. The V and J ends lost 2 bases and 8 bases respectively, with 9 bases between them. The CDR3 protein is CASSLRTGGYTF. The CDR3 coding sequence is TGTGCCAGCAGCTTAAGGACGGGGGGCTACACCTTC.

Only one count was recorded for this clone. This sequence joins TRBV27 and TRBJ2-3; TRBD1 is a possible D gene (5 bases). Germline values: CDR1 MNHEY, CDR2 SMNVEV (reference sequence). The CDR3 is 14 amino acids. V lost 7 bases to trimming and J lost 3 bases, with 14 bases between them. CDR3 bases: TGTGCCAGCAAATTAGGGGCAGGTACAGATACGCAGTATTTT. It yields the protein CASKLGAGTDTQYF.

This clone appeared once. The chain uses TRBV5-4 and TRBJ1-1; TRBD1 matches 8 bases. V lost 4 bases and J lost 4; bases outside the gene matches: 9. The V gene's germline CDR1 is SGHNT and CDR2 YYREEE (reference sequence). CDR3 length equals 15 residues. The CDR3 nucleotides read TGTGCCAGCAGCCCCAGGACAGGGTCTGGCACTGAAGCTTTCTTT. This codes for CASSPRTGSGTEAFF.

The J gene is TRBJ2-7, the V gene TRBV11-2; D ambiguous. Germline CDR1 is SGHAT and CDR2 is FQNNGV. V was cut by 3 bases and J by 5 bases, with 11 bases left in between. The CDR3 spans 13 residues. The CDR3 sequence is CASSLSSTNEQYV. CDR3 DNA: TGTGCCAGCAGCTTGAGTAGTACAAACGAGCAGTACGTC.

This clone was seen a single time. The rearrangement uses TRBV18 and TRBJ2-1; D perhaps matches TRBD1 (6 bases). V was pared by 1 base and J by 10 bases, with 23 bases between. The CDR3 consists of 17 residues. CDR1 is KGHSH, CDR2 LQKENI, per germline. CDR3 DNA: TGTGCCAGCTCACCACAACGAGTAGGCAGGGGATCTGGAGAGCAGTTCTTC. It specifies CASSPQRVGRGSGEQFF.

V usage is TRBV10-1 and J usage is TRBJ1-1; 10 bases are a match to TRBD1. Germline lookup yields CDR1 WNHNN and CDR2 SYGVQD (reference sequence). This CDR3 contains 12 residues. The V gene end was trimmed by 2 bases and the J gene end by 11 bases; junction bases not matched to a gene: 2. CDR3 in amino acids: CASSEEGQGAFF. DNA of the CDR3: TGCGCCAGCAGTGAGGAGGGACAGGGGGCTTTCTTT.

The J gene is TRBJ1-1, the V gene TRBV6-5; D is undetermined. Trimming removed 2 bases from V and 2 bases from J, with 9 bases in between. The CDR3 runs 14 residues. Germline V lookup: CDR1 MNHEY, CDR2 SVGAGI. CDR3 nucleotide sequence: TGTGCCAGCAGTTACGCCTCAGCAAACACTGAAGCTTTCTTT. Its protein is CASSYASANTEAFF.

The rearrangement links TRBV10-2 to TRBJ1-4, with 8 bases fitting TRBD1. CDR1 is WSHSY and CDR2 is SAAADI in the germline V gene. The length of the CDR3 is 14 residues. V lost 7 bases, J lost 5 bases, and 6 bases stayed unmatched. The CDR3 DNA reads as TGCGCCAGCAAAAGGGGACAGGCGAATGAAAAACTGTTTTTT. Its translation is CASKRGQANEKLFF.

CDR3 residues: CSVAKGRMANYGYTF. CDR3 coding DNA: TGCAGCGTTGCGAAGGGTCGGATGGCTAACTATGGCTACACCTTC. V and J are TRBV29-1 and TRBJ1-2; D is unresolved. V gave up 4 bases and J gave up 0 bases, with 15 bases separating them. The germline V gene encodes CDR1 SQVTM and CDR2 ANQGSEA. The CDR3 loop spans 15 amino acids.

V and J are TRBV11-2 and TRBJ2-5; D might be TRBD1 or TRBD2, each matching 5 bases. Trimming took off 7 bases at V and 4 bases at J, with 19 bases between the two ends. The CDR3 is made up of 15 amino acids. Germline V CDR1 and CDR2: SGHAT, FQNNGV. This chain's CDR3 is CASTNLEAGRETQYF. The CDR3 bases are TGTGCCAGCACCAACTTAGAAGCAGGGAGAGAGACCCAGTACTTC.

The rearrangement joins TRBV27 to TRBJ1-1, with 8 nucleotides matching TRBD1. The CDR3 is made up of 15 amino acids. V shed 2 bases, J shed 11 bases, and the junction held 13 bases outside the gene matches. The germline V gene has CDR1 MNHEY and CDR2 SMNVEV (reference sequence). The CDR3 here is CASSLLAGGGLEAFF. CDR3 in DNA: TGTGCCAGCAGTTTACTGGCAGGGGGCGGTTTAGAGGCTTTCTTT.

Here the CDR3 DNA reads TGTGCCAGCAGTTATATAGGTCGTGGCTACACCTTC. Its translation is CASSYIGRGYTF. The chain joins TRBV6-2 or TRBV6-3 to TRBJ1-2; D not certain. CDR1 and CDR2 (germline): MNHEY, SVGEGT. The CDR3 has 12 amino acids. The V and J ends lost 3 bases and 7 bases respectively, with 9 bases between them.

The rearrangement uses TRBV24-1 and TRBJ2-2, with D maybe TRBD1 (6 bases). This CDR3 region has 16 residues. CDR1 and CDR2 from the germline V gene are KGHDR and SFDVKD. The V end lost 0 bases, the J end lost 4 bases, and 11 bases lay between the germline ends. The CDR3 DNA follows: TGTGCCACCAGTGATTTGCTGGGACATTCCACCGGGGAGCTGTTTTTT. Translation gives CATSDLLGHSTGELFF.

The chain uses TRBV6-5 and TRBJ1-5; D unresolved. This CDR3 contains 15 residues. Deletions cut 0 bases from V and 4 bases from J, with 10 bases between. CDR1 is MNHEY, CDR2 SVGAGI, per germline. The CDR3 protein is CASSYSIGGNQPQHF. The CDR3 coding sequence is TGTGCCAGCAGTTACTCGATAGGTGGTAATCAGCCCCAGCATTTT.

The V call is TRBV7-9, the J call TRBJ1-1, with 7 bases lining up with TRBD1. CDR1 is SEHNR and CDR2 is FQNEAQ in the germline V gene (reference sequence). V was pared by 5 bases and J by 2 bases, with 5 bases of the junction left unmatched. This CDR3 contains 14 residues. The CDR3 DNA reads TGTGCCAGCAGCCGCGGGACAGTCAACACTGAAGCTTTCTTT. It translates to CASSRGTVNTEAFF.

The chain employs TRBV30 and TRBJ2-7; D is perhaps TRBD2 (5 bases). CDR3 length: 13 residues. CDR1 GTSNPN and CDR2 SVGIG come from the germline V gene (reference sequence). Trimming took off 2 bases at V and 0 bases at J, with 8 bases between the two ends. The CDR3 sequence is CAWSNEGSYEQYF. In DNA form, the CDR3 reads TGTGCCTGGAGTAACGAGGGCTCCTACGAGCAGTACTTC.

The chain couples TRBV19 to TRBJ1-1, with D possibly TRBD1 on 6 matching bases. Germline lookup yields CDR1 LNHDA and CDR2 SQIVND (reference sequence). CDR3 length: 15 residues. The ends were cut back, 3 bases at V and 0 bases at J, with 11 bases in the middle. The CDR3 protein is CASSISDRLNTEAFF. The CDR3 coding sequence is TGTGCCAGTAGTATTTCCGACAGGTTGAACACTGAAGCTTTCTTT.

The V call is TRBV19, the J call TRBJ1-2; D perhaps matches TRBD1 (5 bases). Looked up from germline, CDR1 is LNHDA and CDR2 is SQIVND (reference sequence). V gave up 6 bases and J gave up 0 bases, with 14 bases separating them. The CDR3 totals 15 residues. CDR3 residues: CASRTSGTANYGYTF. CDR3 DNA sequence: TGTGCCAGTAGAACATCCGGGACGGCTAACTATGGCTACACCTTC.

This chain connects TRBV5-1 to TRBJ2-2; D is unresolved. The CDR3 is made up of 12 amino acids. The V end lost 1 base, the J end lost 2 bases, and 0 bases lay between the germline ends. Germline CDR1 is SGHRS and CDR2 is YFSETQ. CDR3 region: CASSLNTGELFF. CDR3 DNA sequence: TGCGCCAGCAGCTTGAACACCGGGGAGCTGTTTTTT.

The chain combines TRBV28 with TRBJ1-4; D gene ambiguous. Trimming stripped 3 bases from V and 6 bases from J, with 11 bases between. The length of the CDR3 is 14 residues. In germline, CDR1 is MDHEN, CDR2 SYDVKM. CDR3 nucleotides: TGTGCCAGCAGTTTTGTGGGCGGGGATGAAAAACTGTTTTTT. It codes for CASSFVGGDEKLFF.